Following are 2 T cell receptor beta chains from one sample sequenced in a study of liver allograft versus peripheral blood T cells. Looking at the study overall: Recipients' peripheral blood supplied the T cell receptor repertoires against which those in transplanted livers were compared.

A single record per CDR3 protein comes from TCRdb applying MiXCR to the reads. Of several thousand distinct CDR3 sequences in the sample, 16% were seen once. These receptors were obtained from a human patient who had a liver transplant. A subset of T cells may come from the graft donor.

Ten or more counts support this clonotype. The CDR3 loop reads CASSRQGNTEAFF. The CDR3 nucleotides are TGTGCCAGCAGTAGGCAGGGGAACACTGAAGCTTTCTTT. The chain recombines TRBV6-6 with TRBJ1-1, with D perhaps matching TRBD1 (5 bases). CDR3 length: 13 residues. The germline V gene has CDR1 MNHNY and CDR2 SVGAGI (reference sequence). Trimming took off 5 bases at V and 1 base at J, with 8 bases between the two ends.

This clonotype is termed medium-sized. This chain joins TRBV18 and TRBJ1-2, with D hard to call. The germline V gene has CDR1 KGHSH and CDR2 LQKENI. The germline V and J ends were trimmed by 1 base and 4 bases, with 10 bases remaining between them. There are 14 residues in the CDR3. The CDR3, as DNA: TGTGCCAGCTCACCACTCGGGCGGTCCTATGGCTACACCTTC. This gives the protein CASSPLGRSYGYTF.